The 17 T cell receptor beta chains below all came from one sample that was sequenced in a study of shared clonotypes between healthy human individuals. Produced via immunoSEQ multiplex PCR; TCRdb's table is partial and in-frame only. The sample carries about 460,000 clones, roughly three quarters recorded once. Material: PBMCs. The receptors come from a woman between 40 and 50 years old in good health. Some clones in this sample may be carry-over from other donors' samples.

The table lists this clone with a count of one. One base separates it from a far larger clone, so it is likely a read error. V is TRBV29-1 and J is TRBJ1-2; 9 positions match TRBD1. Germline V gives CDR1 SQVTM, CDR2 ANQGSEA. This CDR3 is 14 amino acids long. The CDR3 region has the DNA TGCGGCGTTGAAGATCGGGGGACAGGGAATGGCTACACCTTC. It codes for CGVEDRGTGNGYTF.

The chain is built from TRBV6-5 and TRBJ2-5; D gene ambiguous. V lost 5 bases and J lost 5, with 12 bases in between. CDR1 and CDR2 from the germline V gene are MNHEY and SVGAGI. The CDR3 is 13 residues long. CDR3 sequence: CASSRQDGETQYF. The DNA for the CDR3 is TGTGCCAGCAGTCGGCAGGATGGGGAGACCCAGTACTTC.

The CDR3 DNA follows: TGCGCCAGCCCGGGGGATAGCTCTGGAAACACCATATATTTT. It codes for CASPGDSSGNTIYF. V and J are TRBV10-1 and TRBJ1-3; TRBD1 might be the D (5 bases). There are 14 residues in the CDR3. V dropped 8 bases and J dropped 0 bases, with 11 bases sitting between them. Germline loops: CDR1 WNHNN, CDR2 SYGVQD (reference sequence).

This clone came up once. The chain is built from TRBV9 and TRBJ1-1, with D possibly TRBD1 on 5 matching bases. CDR3 length: 15 residues. Trimming shortened V by 0 bases and J by 3 bases, and 12 bases separated the two germline ends. CDR1 SGDLS and CDR2 YYNGEE come from the germline V gene. As DNA, the CDR3 is TGTGCCAGCAGCGTAGATGGGGCTGGGGACACTGAAGCTTTCTTT. Encoded protein: CASSVDGAGDTEAFF.

The chain links TRBV9 to TRBJ2-7; TRBD1 matches 7 bases. V lost 3 bases to trimming and J lost 5 bases; unmatched junction nucleotides: 11. Germline V CDR1 and CDR2: SGDLS, YYNGEE. The length of the CDR3 is 15 residues. This chain's CDR3 is CASSAGTALDHEQYF. CDR3 nucleotide sequence: TGTGCCAGCAGCGCCGGGACAGCGTTGGACCACGAGCAGTACTTC.

J is TRBJ1-5 and V is TRBV6-1; unclear D gene. The germline V gene encodes CDR1 MNHNS and CDR2 SASEGT. The CDR3 extends over 12 amino acids. V lost 7 bases to trimming and J lost 5 bases, with 9 bases between them. CDR3 sequence reads: CASNRQDQPQHF. The CDR3, as DNA: TGTGCCAGCAATCGGCAGGATCAGCCCCAGCATTTT.

This chain uses TRBV7-3 with TRBJ1-1; D uncertain. CDR1 is SGHTA, CDR2 FQGTGA, per germline. V lost 5 bases and J 3 bases, leaving 19 bases between the germline ends. This CDR3 is 16 amino acids long. The CDR3 loop reads CASSRNAGVRDTEAFF. CDR3 DNA sequence: TGTGCCAGCAGCCGAAACGCAGGCGTGAGGGACACTGAAGCTTTCTTT.

CDR3 amino acids: CTSSQGASREKLFF. CDR3 coding DNA: TGTACCAGCAGTCAAGGCGCGAGTCGTGAAAAACTGTTTTTT. V is TRBV12-1 and J is TRBJ1-4. TRBV12-1 corresponds to a pseudogene. The CDR3 has 14 residues.

This sequence joins TRBV29-1 and TRBJ2-7; TRBD2 agrees at 11 bases. The CDR3 covers 16 residues. Germline CDR1 is SQVTM and CDR2 is ANQGSEA. J lost 4 bases, V lost 6 bases, and 14 bases had no gene match. CDR3 amino acids: CSVAGLAGGWDYEQYF. As DNA, the CDR3 is TGCAGCGTAGCCGGGCTAGCGGGAGGTTGGGATTACGAGCAGTACTTC.

Concerning this clone: Since a much larger clone is just one base distant, this may be a read error. The same CDR3 is also encoded by other DNA sequences in this sample. The rearrangement uses TRBV5-8 and TRBJ2-7; 9 positions match TRBD1. CDR3 length equals 13 residues. Germline V gene data show CDR1 as SGHTS and CDR2 as YDEGEE. CDR3 region: CASSLQGAHEQYF. The CDR3 DNA is TGCGCCAGCAGCTTACAGGGGGCCCACGAGCAGTACTTC.

The CDR3 is CASSPWTVPTNEKLFF. The CDR3 DNA reads as TGTGCCAGCAGTCCCTGGACAGTGCCAACTAATGAAAAACTGTTTTTT. This chain connects TRBV27 to TRBJ1-4; D is perhaps TRBD1 (6 bases). V was cut by 5 bases and J by 0 bases, with 13 bases left in between. CDR3 size: 16 residues. The germline CDR1 and CDR2 sequences are MNHEY and SMNVEV (reference sequence).

This clone was counted a single time. The chain recombines TRBV18 with TRBJ1-2, with D uncertain. Trimming removed 3 bases at V and 0 bases at J, with 5 bases between. Germline V gene lookup returns CDR1 KGHSH and CDR2 LQKENI. This CDR3 is 13 amino acids long. Written as DNA, the CDR3 is TGTGCCAGCTCACCCGAAGCTAACTATGGCTACACCTTC. Protein sequence: CASSPEANYGYTF.

V usage is TRBV6-5 and J usage is TRBJ2-2; D call uncertain. Deletions cut 6 bases from V and 0 bases from J, with 11 bases between. The CDR3 runs 15 residues. Per the germline V gene, CDR1 is MNHEY and CDR2 is SVGAGI. The CDR3 DNA is TGTGCCAGCAGCCCCTCATTACCGAACACCGGGGAGCTGTTTTTT. This sequence encodes CASSPSLPNTGELFF.

This chain uses TRBV19 with TRBJ2-1; D assignment may be TRBD1 or TRBD2 (5 bases each). The CDR3 is 14 residues long. With 3 bases removed from V and 5 bases from J, the gap between germline ends came to 11 bases. The germline V gene encodes CDR1 LNHDA and CDR2 SQIVND (reference sequence). The CDR3 nucleotides are TGTGCCAGTAGTATGACTGGGACCCACAATGAGCAGTTCTTC. Residues: CASSMTGTHNEQFF. Full variable domain (remainder filled in from reference TRBV19 and TRBJ2-1): DGGITQSPKYLFRKEGQNVTLSCEQNLNHDAMYWYRQDPGQGLRLIYYSQIVNDFQKGDIAEGYSVSREKKESFPLTVTSAQKNPTAFYLCASSMTGTHNEQFFGPGTRLTVL.

This clone appeared a few times. The chain is built from TRBV28 and TRBJ2-5, with TRBD2 matching over 8 bases. The J call could be wrong; TRBJ2-7 is a better fit for the DNA end. Looked up from germline, CDR1 is MDHEN and CDR2 is SYDVKM. This CDR3 is 14 amino acids long. The CDR3 spells CASSFLLAGYEQYF. The CDR3 coding sequence is TGTGCCAGCAGTTTCCTCCTAGCGGGCTACGAGCAGTACTTC.

CDR3 residues: CASSSPSGGREKLFF. DNA of the CDR3: TGTGCCAGCAGCTCCCCTTCCGGGGGACGAGAAAAACTGTTTTTT. The J gene is TRBJ1-4, the V gene TRBV7-9, with D possibly TRBD1 on 5 matching bases. CDR3 length: 15 residues. V was trimmed by 4 bases and J by 8 bases, leaving 17 bases between them. Per the germline V gene, CDR1 is SEHNR and CDR2 is FQNEAQ (reference sequence).

The gene calls are TRBV11-3 and TRBJ2-1; TRBD2 agrees at 9 bases. Germline assignment: CDR1 SGHNT and CDR2 YENEEA. The CDR3 runs 15 residues. V trimming: 1 base; J trimming: 6 bases; junction bases outside the gene matches: 4. The CDR3 sequence: CASSLVASGINEQFF. In DNA form, the CDR3 reads TGTGCCAGCAGCTTAGTAGCTAGCGGGATCAATGAGCAGTTCTTC.